The next 18 T cell receptor beta chains were all read from a single sample in a study of cytomegalovirus exposure and HLA in healthy donors. In the PCR, 60 Vbeta and 13 Jbeta primers were used. Clones were read by immunoSEQ multiplex PCR, and TCRdb kept only the in-frame ones, dropping some. The sample yields about 120,000 clones, 70% to 80% seen once. The specimen sequenced was PBMCs. All receptors come from a man aged 25 to 45 in good health and CMV-seropositive.

This chain joins TRBV5-1 and TRBJ2-7; maybe TRBD1 (6 bases). The CDR3 spans 15 residues. Per the germline V gene, CDR1 is SGHRS and CDR2 is YFSETQ. With 1 base removed from V and 1 base from J, the gap between germline ends came to 12 bases. This CDR3 is CASSLIQGRSYEQYF. DNA of the CDR3: TGCGCCAGCAGCTTGATACAGGGTCGGTCCTACGAGCAGTACTTC.

The V call is TRBV6-6, the J call TRBJ2-7; 8 nucleotides line up with TRBD2. Germline V gives CDR1 MNHNY, CDR2 SVGAGI (reference sequence). The CDR3 totals 16 residues. The V and J ends lost 2 bases and 0 bases, in that order; junction bases with no gene match: 6. CDR3 residues: CASSYRREAPSYEQYF. The CDR3 DNA sequence: TGTGCCAGCAGTTACCGGCGGGAGGCCCCCTCCTACGAGCAGTACTTC.

The V and J genes are TRBV5-8 and TRBJ1-2, with D possibly matching TRBD1 (5 bases). The CDR3 sequence is 16 residues long. CDR1 is SGHTS, CDR2 YDEGEE, per germline. Trimming removed 0 bases at V and 3 bases at J, with 15 bases between. CDR3 in amino acids: CASSLGVGLLYYGYTF. The CDR3, as DNA: TGTGCCAGCAGCTTGGGTGTGGGGCTTCTCTACTATGGCTACACCTTC.

The chain joins TRBV7-9 to TRBJ1-5; 8 bases map to TRBD1. V lost 5 bases, J lost 10 bases, and 10 bases stayed unmatched. The CDR3 consists of 14 residues. In germline, CDR1 is SEHNR, CDR2 FQNEAQ (reference sequence). The CDR3 DNA is TGTGCCAGCAGCCTGGACAGGGAGGTGGGTCCCCAGCATTTT. Translation: CASSLDREVGPQHF.

This clone has just one count. The V gene is TRBV9, the J gene TRBJ2-5; 12 positions agree with TRBD2. In germline, CDR1 is SGDLS, CDR2 YYNGEE. The CDR3 length is 16 residues. The J segment lost 5 bases and the V segment lost 0 bases, leaving 5 bases of the junction unmatched. The CDR3 DNA reads as TGTGCCAGCAGCGTAGCTAGCGGGGGGGGGTCGGAGACCCAGTACTTC. This sequence encodes CASSVASGGGSETQYF.

The V call is TRBV5-5, the J call TRBJ2-7; tentative D call: TRBD1 (5 bases). Germline CDR1 is SGHKS and CDR2 is YYEKEE (reference sequence). There are 15 residues in the CDR3. The germline V and J ends were trimmed by 1 base and 0 bases, with 11 bases remaining between them. CDR3 nucleotide sequence: TGTGCCAGCAGCTTGCCAACAGGAATCTCCTACGAGCAGTACTTC. This encodes CASSLPTGISYEQYF.

The chain has TRBV14 and TRBJ2-1; 12 bases agree with TRBD2. The germline V gene encodes CDR1 SGHDN and CDR2 FVKESK. The CDR3 contains 18 residues. The V gene end was trimmed by 1 base and the J gene end by 4 bases; junction bases not matched to a gene: 8. CDR3 in amino acids: CASSQGLAGVVTYNEQFF. The CDR3 DNA sequence: TGTGCCAGCAGCCAAGGACTAGCGGGGGTTGTTACTTACAATGAGCAGTTCTTC.

The V gene is TRBV5-1, the J gene TRBJ2-7; 8 nucleotides agree with TRBD1. V was clipped by 6 bases and J by 5 bases; unmatched bases: 10. Germline CDR1 SGHRS, CDR2 YFSETQ. The CDR3 loop spans 14 amino acids. This chain's CDR3 is CASTGQVGMDEQYF. Here the CDR3 DNA reads TGCGCCAGCACGGGACAGGTGGGGATGGACGAGCAGTACTTC.

In its sample, this clone was seen once. This chain joins TRBV11-2 and TRBJ1-2; 9 positions agree with TRBD1. The CDR3 is 13 amino acids. Germline CDR1 is SGHAT and CDR2 is FQNNGV. V lost 4 bases and J lost 4; bases outside the gene matches: 1. The CDR3 loop is CASSWDRAYGYTF. Here the CDR3 DNA reads TGTGCCAGCAGCTGGGACAGGGCCTATGGCTACACCTTC.

Concerning this clone itself: Other DNA sequences of this sample code for an identical CDR3. The rearrangement uses TRBV5-8 and TRBJ2-7; TRBD1 agrees at 9 bases. V shed 2 bases, J shed 4 bases, and the junction held 16 bases outside the gene matches. Germline CDR1 SGHTS, CDR2 YDEGEE. This CDR3 spans 18 amino acids. CDR3: CASSFGPPGTGWSYEQYF. As DNA, the CDR3 is TGTGCCAGCAGCTTTGGGCCCCCCGGGACAGGGTGGTCATACGAGCAGTACTTC.

The chain carries TRBV29-1 and TRBJ1-2; tentatively, D is TRBD1 (6 bases). CDR1 SQVTM and CDR2 ANQGSEA come from the germline V gene. CDR3 length equals 12 residues. Trimming cost V 4 bases and J 8 bases, with 14 bases left between them. The CDR3 DNA follows: TGCAGCGTTGGGGACTACAGGGAAGGCTACACCTTC. This translates into CSVGDYREGYTF.

This clone was found once. The CDR3 carries no conserved terminal phenylalanine or tryptophan, so it likely arises from a read error. This CDR3 is CASSYGGDTEAFL. The CDR3 DNA reads TGTGCCAGCAGCTACGGGGGGGATACTGAAGCTTTCCTT. V gene TRBV7-8 combines with J gene TRBJ1-1; TRBD1 is a possible D gene (5 bases). The CDR3 is 13 amino acids. With 4 bases removed from V and 5 bases from J, the gap between germline ends came to 11 bases. Germline CDR1 SGHVS, CDR2 FQNEAQ.

The V and J genes are TRBV29-1 and TRBJ2-7; D remains unclear. Germline CDR1 and CDR2: SQVTM and ANQGSEA. Trimming shortened V by 3 bases and J by 0 bases, and 15 bases separated the two germline ends. CDR3 length: 15 amino acids. CDR3 protein: CSVETLETLSYEQYF. The CDR3 bases are TGCAGCGTTGAGACACTTGAAACCCTCTCCTACGAGCAGTACTTC.

V is TRBV7-2 and J is TRBJ2-1, with D tentatively TRBD2 (6 bases). CDR1 and CDR2 (germline): SGHTA, FQGNSA. Trimming cost V 4 bases and J 7 bases, with 17 bases left between them. The CDR3 totals 15 residues. The CDR3 region is CASSYVLGLRNEQFF. DNA of the CDR3: TGTGCCAGCAGCTACGTACTGGGACTTAGGAATGAGCAGTTCTTC.

The chain is built from TRBV7-3 and TRBJ1-1, with D perhaps matching TRBD1 (6 bases). The CDR3 extends over 14 amino acids. The V and J ends lost 5 bases and 3 bases respectively, with 13 bases between them. Germline-derived CDR1 and CDR2 are SGHTA and FQGTGA. The CDR3 coding sequence is TGTGCCAGCAGCCAACAGGGTCGGTACACTGAAGCTTTCTTT. Translating it yields CASSQQGRYTEAFF.

The chain recombines TRBV30 with TRBJ2-7, with 9 bases fitting TRBD2. Germline assignment: CDR1 GTSNPN and CDR2 SVGIG (reference sequence). The CDR3 extends over 15 amino acids. Germline trimming cut 0 bases from V and 6 bases from J; bases unmatched to any gene: 9. CDR3 DNA sequence: TGTGCCTGGAGTGTACTGGGCGGGGGGGCAACCGAGCAGTACTTC. It is translated as CAWSVLGGGATEQYF. Based on the CDR3 plus reference TRBV30 and TRBJ2-7, the full variable domain is SQTIHQWPATLVQPVGSPLSLECTVEGTSNPNLYWYRQAAGRGLQLLFYSVGIGQISSEVPQNLSASRPQDRQFILSSKKLLLSDSGFYLCAWSVLGGGATEQYFGPGTRLTVT.

This chain joins TRBV4-2 and TRBJ2-1; D gene ambiguous. The CDR3 extends over 13 amino acids. CDR1 and CDR2 from the germline V gene are LGHNA and YNFKEQ. Trimming removed 4 bases at V and 7 bases at J, with 11 bases between. In DNA form, the CDR3 reads TGTGCCAGCAGCCCCCAAACACCAAATGAGCAGTTCTTC. Translated: CASSPQTPNEQFF.

V is TRBV5-1 and J is TRBJ1-2; D might be TRBD1 (6 bases). Germline CDR1 is SGHRS and CDR2 is YFSETQ. The CDR3 covers 13 residues. V lost 1 base and J 3 bases, leaving 7 bases between the germline ends. CDR3 DNA sequence: TGCGCCAGCAGCTTGTCAGGGGACTATGGCTACACCTTC. It codes for CASSLSGDYGYTF.